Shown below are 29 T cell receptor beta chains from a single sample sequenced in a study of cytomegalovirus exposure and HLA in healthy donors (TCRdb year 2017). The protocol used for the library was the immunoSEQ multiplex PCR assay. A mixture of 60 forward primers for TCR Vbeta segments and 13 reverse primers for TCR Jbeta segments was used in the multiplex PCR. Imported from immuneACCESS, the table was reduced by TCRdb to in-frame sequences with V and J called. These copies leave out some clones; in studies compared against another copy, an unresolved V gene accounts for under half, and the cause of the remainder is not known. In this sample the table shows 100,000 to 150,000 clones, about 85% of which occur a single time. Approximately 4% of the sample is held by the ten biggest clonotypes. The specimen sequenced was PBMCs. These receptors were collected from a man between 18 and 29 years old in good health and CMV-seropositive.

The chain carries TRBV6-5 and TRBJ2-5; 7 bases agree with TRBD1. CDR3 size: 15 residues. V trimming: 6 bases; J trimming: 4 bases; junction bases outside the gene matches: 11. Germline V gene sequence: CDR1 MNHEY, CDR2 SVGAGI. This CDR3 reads CASRTGGRGIETQYF. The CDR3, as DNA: TGTGCCAGCAGAACGGGTGGCAGGGGGATAGAGACCCAGTACTTC.

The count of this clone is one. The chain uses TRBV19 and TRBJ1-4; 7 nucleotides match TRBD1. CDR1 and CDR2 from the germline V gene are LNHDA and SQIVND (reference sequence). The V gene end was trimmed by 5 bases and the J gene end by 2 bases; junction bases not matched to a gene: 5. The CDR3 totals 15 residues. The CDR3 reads CASSGSTGTNEKLFF. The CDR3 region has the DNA TGTGCCAGTAGTGGCTCGACAGGGACTAATGAAAAACTGTTTTTT.

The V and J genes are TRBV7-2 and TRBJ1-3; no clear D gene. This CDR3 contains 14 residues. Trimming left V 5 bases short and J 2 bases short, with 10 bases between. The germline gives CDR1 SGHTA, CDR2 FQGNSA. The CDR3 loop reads CASSPHRAGNTIYF. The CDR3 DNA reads TGTGCCAGCAGCCCCCACAGAGCTGGAAACACCATATATTTT.

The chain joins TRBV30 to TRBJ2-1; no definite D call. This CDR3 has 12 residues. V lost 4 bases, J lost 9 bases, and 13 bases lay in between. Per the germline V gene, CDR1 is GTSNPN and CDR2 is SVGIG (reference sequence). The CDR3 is CAWNRPSSEQFF. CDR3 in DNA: TGTGCCTGGAATCGACCCTCTAGTGAGCAGTTCTTC.

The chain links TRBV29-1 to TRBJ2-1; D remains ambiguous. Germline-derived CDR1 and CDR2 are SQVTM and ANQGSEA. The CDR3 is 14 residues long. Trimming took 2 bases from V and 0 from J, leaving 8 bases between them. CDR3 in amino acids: CSVETPFSYNEQFF. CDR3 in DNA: TGCAGCGTTGAAACACCGTTCTCCTACAATGAGCAGTTCTTC.

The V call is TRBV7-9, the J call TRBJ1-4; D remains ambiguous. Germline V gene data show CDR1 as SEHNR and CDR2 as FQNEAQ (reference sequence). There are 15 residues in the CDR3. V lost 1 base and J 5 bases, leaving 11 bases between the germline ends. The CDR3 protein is CASSLEVGGNEKLFF. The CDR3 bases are TGTGCCAGCAGCTTAGAGGTTGGCGGGAATGAAAAACTGTTTTTT.

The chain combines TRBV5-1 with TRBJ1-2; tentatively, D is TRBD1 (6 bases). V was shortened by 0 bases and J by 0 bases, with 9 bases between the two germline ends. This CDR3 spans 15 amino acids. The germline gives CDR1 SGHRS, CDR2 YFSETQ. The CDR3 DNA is TGCGCCAGCAGCTTGGGGGGGGGCTCTAACTATGGCTACACCTTC. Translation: CASSLGGGSNYGYTF.

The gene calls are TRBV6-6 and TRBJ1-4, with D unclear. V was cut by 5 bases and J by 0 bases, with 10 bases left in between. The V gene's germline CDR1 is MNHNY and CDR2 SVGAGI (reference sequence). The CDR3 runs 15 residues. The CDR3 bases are TGTGCCAGCAGTACTTCCCCCGCAACTAATGAAAAACTGTTTTTT. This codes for CASSTSPATNEKLFF.

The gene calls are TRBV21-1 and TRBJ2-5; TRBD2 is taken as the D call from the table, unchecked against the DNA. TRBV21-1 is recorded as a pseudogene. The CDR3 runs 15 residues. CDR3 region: CASRPCGVRRETQYF. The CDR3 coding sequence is TGTGCCAGCAGACCATGCGGGGTAAGGCGAGAGACCCAGTACTTC.

This chain's CDR3 is CASRTANTEAFF. The CDR3 region has the DNA TGTGCCAGCAGGACAGCTAACACTGAAGCTTTCTTT. The rearrangement links TRBV2 to TRBJ1-1, with D maybe TRBD1 (5 bases). Germline-derived CDR1 and CDR2 are SNHLY and FYNNEI. V was trimmed by 6 bases and J by 2 bases, leaving 7 bases between them. The CDR3 covers 12 residues.

The CDR3 here is CASGLVLTASASGELFF. The CDR3 DNA sequence: TGTGCTAGTGGTTTGGTACTAACGGCTAGTGCCTCCGGGGAGCTGTTTTTT. V gene TRBV12-5 combines with J gene TRBJ2-2, with D hard to call. Germline CDR1 is LGHNT and CDR2 is FRNRAP. The V end was cut by 0 bases, the J end by 6 bases, with 17 bases between. The length of the CDR3 is 17 residues.

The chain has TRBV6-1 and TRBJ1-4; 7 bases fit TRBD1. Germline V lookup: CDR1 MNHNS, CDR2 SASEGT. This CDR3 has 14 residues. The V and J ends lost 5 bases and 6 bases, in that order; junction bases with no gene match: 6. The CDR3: CASSTYRGHEKLFF. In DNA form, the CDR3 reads TGTGCCAGCAGTACTTACAGGGGCCATGAAAAACTGTTTTTT.

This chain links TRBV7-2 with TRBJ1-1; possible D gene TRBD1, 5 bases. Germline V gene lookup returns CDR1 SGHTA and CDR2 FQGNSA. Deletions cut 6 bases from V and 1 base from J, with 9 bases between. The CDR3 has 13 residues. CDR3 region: CASRPTANTEAFF. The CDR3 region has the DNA TGTGCCAGCAGGCCGACAGCGAACACTGAAGCTTTCTTT.

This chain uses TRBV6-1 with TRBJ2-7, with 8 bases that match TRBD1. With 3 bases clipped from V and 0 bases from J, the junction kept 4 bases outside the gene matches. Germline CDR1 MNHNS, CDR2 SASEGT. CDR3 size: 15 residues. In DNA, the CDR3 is TGTGCCAGCAGTGAGGCCGGGACAGGCTCCTACGAGCAGTACTTC. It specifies CASSEAGTGSYEQYF.

CDR3 amino acids: CASSPGQGGPYEQYF. The CDR3 coding sequence is TGCGCCAGCAGCCCTGGACAGGGTGGGCCCTACGAGCAGTACTTC. The chain joins TRBV4-1 to TRBJ2-7; 8 nucleotides match TRBD1. The CDR3 contains 15 residues. Trimming took 4 bases from V and 2 from J; bases not matched to a gene: 7. In germline, CDR1 is MGHRA, CDR2 YSYEKL.

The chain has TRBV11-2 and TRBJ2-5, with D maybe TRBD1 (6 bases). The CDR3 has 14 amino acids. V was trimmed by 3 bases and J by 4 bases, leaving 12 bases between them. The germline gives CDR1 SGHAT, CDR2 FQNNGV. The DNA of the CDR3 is TGTGCCAGCAGCTTCCCAGGGGTGCTAGAGACCCAGTACTTC. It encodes CASSFPGVLETQYF.

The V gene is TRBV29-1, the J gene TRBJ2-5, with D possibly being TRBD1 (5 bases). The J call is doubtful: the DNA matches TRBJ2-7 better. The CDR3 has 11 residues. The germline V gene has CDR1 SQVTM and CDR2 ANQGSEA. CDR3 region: CSVGTSYEQYF. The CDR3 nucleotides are TGCAGCGTTGGGACATCTTACGAGCAGTACTTC.

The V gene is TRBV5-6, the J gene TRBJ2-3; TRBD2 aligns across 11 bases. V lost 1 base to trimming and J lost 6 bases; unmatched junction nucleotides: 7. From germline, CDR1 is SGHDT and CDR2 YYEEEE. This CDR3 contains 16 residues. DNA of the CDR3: TGTGCCAGCAGCTTGCCGCTAGCGGGAGGCCCCGATACGCAGTATTTT. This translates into CASSLPLAGGPDTQYF.

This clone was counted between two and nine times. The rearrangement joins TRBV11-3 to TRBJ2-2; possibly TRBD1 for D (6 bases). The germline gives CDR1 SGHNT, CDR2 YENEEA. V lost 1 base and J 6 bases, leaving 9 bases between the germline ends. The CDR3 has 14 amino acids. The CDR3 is CASSLARGSGELFF. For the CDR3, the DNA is TGTGCCAGCAGCTTAGCCAGGGGATCCGGGGAGCTGTTTTTT.

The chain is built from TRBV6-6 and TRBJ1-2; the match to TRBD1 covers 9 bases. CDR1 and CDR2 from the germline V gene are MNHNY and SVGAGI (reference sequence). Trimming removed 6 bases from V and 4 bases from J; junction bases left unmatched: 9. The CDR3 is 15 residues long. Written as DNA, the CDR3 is TGTGCCAGCAGACGGGGACAGGGAGTACTCTATGGCTACACCTTC. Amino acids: CASRRGQGVLYGYTF.

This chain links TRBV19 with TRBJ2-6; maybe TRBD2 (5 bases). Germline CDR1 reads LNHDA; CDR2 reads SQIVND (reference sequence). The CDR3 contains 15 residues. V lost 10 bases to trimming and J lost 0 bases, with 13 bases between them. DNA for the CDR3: TGTGCCACCCGAGGCCGGGACTCTGGGGCCAACGTCCTGACTTTC. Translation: CATRGRDSGANVLTF.

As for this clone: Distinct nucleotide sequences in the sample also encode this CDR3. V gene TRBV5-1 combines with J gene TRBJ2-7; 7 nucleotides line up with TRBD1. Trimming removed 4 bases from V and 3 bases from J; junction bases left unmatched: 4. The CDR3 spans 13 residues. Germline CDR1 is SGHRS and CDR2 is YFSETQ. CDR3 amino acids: CASSRDRSYEQYF. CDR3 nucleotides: TGCGCCAGCAGCCGGGACAGAAGCTACGAGCAGTACTTC.

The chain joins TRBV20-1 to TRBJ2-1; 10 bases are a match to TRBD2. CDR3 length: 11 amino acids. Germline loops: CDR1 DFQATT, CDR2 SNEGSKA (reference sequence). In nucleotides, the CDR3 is TGCGGTAGCGGGAGGAGCAATGAGCAGTTCTTC. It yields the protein CGSGRSNEQFF.

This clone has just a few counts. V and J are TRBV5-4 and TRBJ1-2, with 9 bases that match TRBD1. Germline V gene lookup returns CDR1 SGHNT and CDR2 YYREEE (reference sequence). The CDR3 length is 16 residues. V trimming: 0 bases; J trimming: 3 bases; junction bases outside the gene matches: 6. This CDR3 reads CASSLAARTGDYGYTF. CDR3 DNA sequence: TGTGCCAGCAGCTTGGCCGCACGGACAGGGGACTATGGCTACACCTTC. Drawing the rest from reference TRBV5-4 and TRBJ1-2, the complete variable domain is ETGVTQSPTHLIKTRGQQVTLRCSSQSGHNTVSWYQQALGQGPQFIFQYYREEENGRGNFPPRFSGLQFPNYSSELNVNALELDDSALYLCASSLAARTGDYGYTFGSGTRLTVV.

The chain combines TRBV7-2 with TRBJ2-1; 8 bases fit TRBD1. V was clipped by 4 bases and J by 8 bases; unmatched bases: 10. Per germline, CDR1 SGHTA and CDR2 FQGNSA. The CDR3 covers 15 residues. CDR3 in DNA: TGTGCCAGCAGCTCAGATACAGGGGGTGACGATGAGCAGTTCTTC. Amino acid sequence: CASSSDTGGDDEQFF.

The CDR3 nucleotides read TGTGCCAGCAGTTACTGGGAGGGACAGGGAGAAGAGACCCAGTACTTC. It codes for CASSYWEGQGEETQYF. The rearrangement links TRBV6-5 to TRBJ2-5; 9 positions match TRBD1. The junction had 6 bases not matched to a gene; V was cut back by 1 base and J by 3 bases. The CDR3 is 16 amino acids. The germline V gene has CDR1 MNHEY and CDR2 SVGAGI.

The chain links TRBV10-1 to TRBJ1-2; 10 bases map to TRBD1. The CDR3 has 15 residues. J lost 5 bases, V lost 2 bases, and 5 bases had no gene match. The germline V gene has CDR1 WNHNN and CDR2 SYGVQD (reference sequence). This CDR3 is CASSEGTGDPYGYTF. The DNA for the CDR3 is TGCGCCAGCAGTGAGGGGACAGGGGATCCGTATGGCTACACCTTC.

The CDR3 is CASSSGGLAGRNEQFF. The CDR3 nucleotides read TGTGCCAGCAGCTCGGGGGGACTAGCGGGTAGGAATGAGCAGTTCTTC. The V call is TRBV7-2, the J call TRBJ2-1, with 12 bases fitting TRBD2. This CDR3 comprises 16 residues. Trimming took 4 bases from V and 7 from J; bases not matched to a gene: 8. Germline V gene sequence: CDR1 SGHTA, CDR2 FQGNSA.

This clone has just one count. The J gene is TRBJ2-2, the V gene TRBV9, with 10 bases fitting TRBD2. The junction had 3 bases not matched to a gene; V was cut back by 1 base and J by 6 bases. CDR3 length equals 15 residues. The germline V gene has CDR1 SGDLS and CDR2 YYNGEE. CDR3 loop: CASSVSGGAAGELFF. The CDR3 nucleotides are TGTGCCAGCAGCGTAAGCGGGGGGGCCGCCGGGGAGCTGTTTTTT.